A selection of T cell receptor beta chains follows, all from one sample in a study of cytomegalovirus exposure and HLA in healthy donors. Some clones are missing from TCRdb's copy, which holds only in-frame ones; the method was immunoSEQ multiplex PCR. Here the sample spans under 200,000 clones, approximately 84% being singletons. Sequencing was done on a sample of PBMCs. These TCRs come from a woman in her 40s in good health and CMV-seropositive. Both conserved end residues are part of each CDR3. D genes are given only for firm matches. For some rows the clone size is stated as once, few or many, or as a class when expanded; others skip it.

clone_size d_call j_call v_call cdr3_nt cdr3_aa
. . TRBJ2-7 TRBV6-1 TGTGCCAGCAGTGAATCGGGTGTGTCCTGGTACTTC CASSESGVSWYF
few . TRBJ2-1 TRBV28 TGTGCCAGCTCTCCGGGTGTGTCCAATGAGCAGTTCTTC CASSPGVSNEQFF
. TRBD1 TRBJ2-1 TRBV28 TGTGCCAGCAGACCAGCCGGGACAGGGGTTTCCCATGAGCAGTTCTTC CASRPAGTGVSHEQFF
. . TRBJ1-4 TRBV19 TGTGCCAGTAGTAATATCGGCGGCAATGAAAAACTGTTTTTT CASSNIGGNEKLFF
few . TRBJ1-2 TRBV7-9 TGTGCCAGCAGCTTAAACGATGACTCTAACTATGGCTACACCTTC CASSLNDDSNYGYTF
. TRBD2 TRBJ2-1 TRBV5-1 TGCGCCAGCAGCCCAAGGACTAGCGGGGGTAGCTCCTACAATGAGCAGTTCTTC CASSPRTSGGSSYNEQFF
. TRBD1 TRBJ1-2 TRBV9 TGTGCCAGCACCCTAGGCGGACAGGGCGGGTCCCGCTACACCTTC CASTLGGQGGSRYTF
few TRBD1 TRBJ1-2 TRBV6-6 TGTGCCAGCAGGAACGAACAGGGGAACTACACCTTC CASRNEQGNYTF
. TRBD1 TRBJ2-1 TRBV30 TGTGCTTGGACAGGACTGAATGAGCAGTTCTTC CAWTGLNEQFF
. . TRBJ1-1 TRBV5-1 TGCGCCAGCAGGGGGGGACTTGTGAACACTGAAGCTTTCTTT CASRGGLVNTEAFF
. TRBD1 TRBJ1-2 TRBV7-9 TGTGCCAGCAGCCCACAGGGGGAGCATGGCTACACCTTC CASSPQGEHGYTF
. TRBD1 TRBJ1-5 TRBV28 TGTGCCAGCAGCCTTCTACAGGGGGCAAATCAGCCCCAGCATTTT CASSLLQGANQPQHF
once . TRBJ1-2 TRBV30 TGTGCCTGGAGTGCAGGGGTCTATGGCTACACCTTC CAWSAGVYGYTF
. . TRBJ2-6 TRBV6-1 TGTGCCAGCAGTGAAGTTGTTGGGCCTCAGACTGGGGCCAACGTCCTGACTTTC CASSEVVGPQTGANVLTF
. TRBD2 TRBJ2-2 TRBV2 TGTGCCAGCACTGGGACTAGCGGGGGGGCCACCGGGGAGCTGTTTTTT CASTGTSGGATGELFF
once . TRBJ2-1 TRBV10-3 TGTGCCATCAGTAGTCTAGTTGCACATGAGCAGTTCTTC CAISSLVAHEQFF
. TRBD2 TRBJ2-7 TRBV4-3 TGCGCCAGCAGCCAGGCCTTTAGCGGGGGGGGCTACGAGCAGTACTTC CASSQAFSGGGYEQYF